This passage covers 2 T cell receptor beta chains from one sample sequenced in a study of long-term antiretroviral therapy in people with HIV. The libraries were made with immunoSEQ v3.0 at survey level. The repertoire was sequenced with immunoSEQ multiplex PCR; TCRdb's copy has only in-frame clones and lacks some. The table has 20,000 to 25,000 clones, 70% to 85% seen once. Material: unsorted PBMCs, obtained 0.5 years after starting antiretroviral therapy. These receptors came from a young man with HIV.

The gene calls are TRBV11-2 and TRBJ2-1; TRBD2 is a possible D gene (5 bases). The V and J ends lost 5 bases and 6 bases respectively, with 11 bases between them. The CDR3 extends over 13 amino acids. Germline V gene lookup returns CDR1 SGHAT and CDR2 FQNNGV. DNA of the CDR3: TGTGCCAGCAGCCCCGGGATCCGCAATGAGCAGTTCTTC. Translating it yields CASSPGIRNEQFF.

The V and J genes are TRBV28 and TRBJ2-5; 10 bases agree with TRBD1. The CDR3 covers 15 residues. Germline CDR1 is MDHEN and CDR2 is SYDVKM. V gave up 6 bases and J gave up 5 bases; unmatched junction bases: 9. Written as DNA, the CDR3 is TGTGCCAGCAGAGCCCGGGACAGGGGTTTCGAGACCCAGTACTTC. Its translation: CASRARDRGFETQYF. The complete variable domain, with remaining parts taken from reference TRBV28 and TRBJ2-5, reads DVKVTQSSRYLVKRTGEKVFLECVQDMDHENMFWYRQDPGLGLRLIYFSYDVKMKEKGDIPEGYSVSREKKERFSLILESASTNQTSMYLCASRARDRGFETQYFGPGTRLLVL.